This T cell receptor beta chain comes out of a study of human T cells and chemical hapten exposure. From the RACE reads, TCRdb called clonotypes with MiXCR, one entry per CDR3 protein. The table records about 100,000 distinct CDR3 sequences, roughly 10% of them present only once. CDR1 and CDR2 (germline): SGHTA, FQGNSA. J was trimmed by 3 bases and V by 4 bases; bases with no gene match: 13. This CDR3 has 17 amino acids. As for time point: patch test 1, 2 weeks after DPC sensitization. The treatment here: therapeutic diphenylcyclopropenone sensitization with weekly scalp DPC. The specimen was whole blood, collected in connection with sensitization to the hapten diphenylcyclopropenone (DPC). The source of this sequence is a man aged 40-50 years with alopecia areata. Some clones in this sample may be carry-over from other donors' samples. This chain joins TRBV7-2 and TRBJ2-3, with 7 bases identical to TRBD1. The CDR3 coding sequence is TGTGCCAGCAGCTACGACAGGGTGGTTCAGATAACAGATACGCAGTATTTT. It yields the protein CASSYDRVVQITDTQYF. Looking up the rest from reference TRBV7-2 and TRBJ2-3 gives the full variable domain: GAGVSQSPSNKVTEKGKDVELRCDPISGHTALYWYRQSLGQGLEFLIYFQGNSAPDKSGLPSDRFSAERTGGSVSTLTIQRTQQEDSAVYLCASSYDRVVQITDTQYFGPGTRLTVL.